A selection of T cell receptor beta chains follows, all from one sample in a study of a mutant IDH1 vaccine in newly diagnosed glioma. What these receptors recognize is not known. Generated by immunoSEQ multiplex PCR, the TCRdb table keeps only in-frame clones and is missing some. Of 110,000 or so clones in the sample, about nine tenths were seen once. Sequencing used PBMCs, obtained from a glioma patient whose treatment included an IDH1 peptide vaccine. These TCRs come from a woman aged 45-65 years with glioma. The CDR3 runs from the conserved cysteine through the conserved F or W. D genes are given only for firm matches. Size is omitted from some rows. Given values are once, few, many or a class for expanded clones.

CDR3 length: 13
J gene: TRBJ1-6
clone size: .
V gene: TRBV10-3
D gene: .
CDR3 DNA: TGTGCCATCAGTGAGTCGAAGGGCATACCCCTCCACTTT
CDR3 protein: CAISESKGIPLHF

CDR3 length: 14
J gene: TRBJ1-2
clone size: few
V gene: TRBV27
D gene: TRBD1
CDR3 DNA: TGTGCCAGCAGTGTCAGGGGGCAAGGATTTGGCTACACCTTC
CDR3 protein: CASSVRGQGFGYTF

CDR3 length: 17
J gene: TRBJ2-2
clone size: .
V gene: TRBV9
D gene: TRBD1
CDR3 DNA: TGTGCCAGCAGCGTAGCCCGGGACAGGGAAAACACCGGGGAGCTGTTTTTT
CDR3 protein: CASSVARDRENTGELFF

CDR3 length: 16
J gene: TRBJ2-1
clone size: .
V gene: TRBV4-1
D gene: TRBD1
CDR3 DNA: TGCGCCAGCAGCCAAGCGGACAGGAGCATCTACAATGAGCAGTTCTTC
CDR3 protein: CASSQADRSIYNEQFF

CDR3 length: 14
J gene: TRBJ2-3
clone size: .
V gene: TRBV6-5
D gene: TRBD1
CDR3 DNA: TGTGCCAGCAGGCACAGGGGGCGGGGCGATACGCAGTATTTT
CDR3 protein: CASRHRGRGDTQYF

CDR3 length: 14
J gene: TRBJ1-5
clone size: few
V gene: TRBV29-1
D gene: TRBD1
CDR3 DNA: TGCAGCGTCAAGACAGGGACGGGGAGTCAGCCCCAGCATTTT
CDR3 protein: CSVKTGTGSQPQHF

CDR3 length: 14
J gene: TRBJ2-3
clone size: .
V gene: TRBV6-1
D gene: TRBD1
CDR3 DNA: TGTGCCAGCACTGGACAGGGAACCACAGATACGCAGTATTTT
CDR3 protein: CASTGQGTTDTQYF

CDR3 length: 16
J gene: TRBJ2-1
clone size: .
V gene: TRBV7-9
D gene: .
CDR3 DNA: TGTGCCAGCAGCTTAGCAAGACAGTCCTCCTACAATGAGCAGTTCTTC
CDR3 protein: CASSLARQSSYNEQFF

CDR3 length: 14
J gene: TRBJ2-7
clone size: .
V gene: TRBV5-1
D gene: TRBD2
CDR3 DNA: TGCGCCAGCAGCCCGACTAGCGGGCCCTACGAGCAGTACTTC
CDR3 protein: CASSPTSGPYEQYF

CDR3 length: 14
J gene: TRBJ1-1
clone size: few
V gene: TRBV7-2
D gene: .
CDR3 DNA: TGTGCCAGCAGCGGTACTGACAGGTTTGGTGAAGCTTTCTTT
CDR3 protein: CASSGTDRFGEAFF

CDR3 length: 15
J gene: TRBJ2-7
clone size: .
V gene: TRBV6-6
D gene: TRBD2
CDR3 DNA: TGTGCCAGCAGTTACCCCGGGACTAGCGGAAACGAGCAGTACTTC
CDR3 protein: CASSYPGTSGNEQYF

CDR3 length: 14
J gene: TRBJ2-1
clone size: .
V gene: TRBV27
D gene: .
CDR3 DNA: TGTGCCAGCAGAGTAGGGGGACTTCACAATGAGCAGTTCTTC
CDR3 protein: CASRVGGLHNEQFF

CDR3 length: 13
J gene: TRBJ2-5
clone size: .
V gene: TRBV28
D gene: .
CDR3 DNA: TGTGCCAGCAGCCAGGGGGGACAAGAGACCCAGTACTTC
CDR3 protein: CASSQGGQETQYF

CDR3 length: 13
J gene: TRBJ2-2
clone size: .
V gene: TRBV6-1
D gene: .
CDR3 DNA: TGTGCCAGCAGTGAATGGTCATCCGGGGAGCTGTTTTTT
CDR3 protein: CASSEWSSGELFF

CDR3 length: 13
J gene: TRBJ2-3
clone size: once
V gene: TRBV19
D gene: .
CDR3 DNA: TGTGCCAGTAGTATAGAACTAGAAGATACGCAGTATTTT
CDR3 protein: CASSIELEDTQYF

CDR3 length: 13
J gene: TRBJ2-7
clone size: .
V gene: TRBV28
D gene: .
CDR3 DNA: TGTGCCGCTAATAACGCGGCCACCTACGAGCAGTACTTC
CDR3 protein: CAANNAATYEQYF

CDR3 length: 16
J gene: TRBJ1-4
clone size: .
V gene: TRBV10-3
D gene: TRBD1
CDR3 DNA: TGTGCCATCAGTGAGTACCAGGGACAGGCGGCTGAAAAACTGTTTTTT
CDR3 protein: CAISEYQGQAAEKLFF

CDR3 length: 16
J gene: TRBJ2-1
clone size: .
V gene: TRBV12-5
D gene: TRBD2
CDR3 DNA: TGTGCTAGTGGTTTGGTAGTAAGCGGGAGGGAGGGTGAGCAGTTCTTC
CDR3 protein: CASGLVVSGREGEQFF

CDR3 length: 15
J gene: TRBJ2-7
clone size: .
V gene: TRBV4-1
D gene: TRBD2
CDR3 DNA: TGCGCCAGCAGCCAAGGAGGGACTAGCGTCTACGAGCAGTACTTC
CDR3 protein: CASSQGGTSVYEQYF

CDR3 length: 16
J gene: TRBJ2-1
clone size: .
V gene: TRBV7-9
D gene: TRBD2
CDR3 DNA: TGTGCCAGCAGCCCACCGGGACTAGCGGATTACAATGAGCAGTTCTTC
CDR3 protein: CASSPPGLADYNEQFF

CDR3 length: 16
J gene: TRBJ2-3
clone size: .
V gene: TRBV10-3
D gene: TRBD2
CDR3 DNA: TGTGCCACCATGCCCCCCCTAGCGGGAGGCACAGATACGCAGTATTTT
CDR3 protein: CATMPPLAGGTDTQYF

CDR3 length: 14
J gene: TRBJ2-7
clone size: .
V gene: TRBV5-1
D gene: TRBD2
CDR3 DNA: TGCGCCAGCAGCTCTTCTAGCGGGAGGGCCGATCAGTACTTC
CDR3 protein: CASSSSSGRADQYF

CDR3 length: 16
J gene: TRBJ2-7
clone size: .
V gene: TRBV2
D gene: TRBD2
CDR3 DNA: TGTGCCAGCAGGGCCAGGACTAGCGGGAGGACTTACGAGCAGTACTTC
CDR3 protein: CASRARTSGRTYEQYF

CDR3 length: 14
J gene: TRBJ2-1
clone size: .
V gene: TRBV27
D gene: TRBD2
CDR3 DNA: TGTGCCAGCGGACTAGCGGGAAGGTCTAATGAGCAGTTCTTC
CDR3 protein: CASGLAGRSNEQFF

CDR3 length: 14
J gene: TRBJ1-2
clone size: .
V gene: TRBV28
D gene: .
CDR3 DNA: TGTGCCAGCACCCCCGTCGATACTTCGGGTGGCTACACCTTC
CDR3 protein: CASTPVDTSGGYTF

CDR3 length: 16
J gene: TRBJ1-4
clone size: .
V gene: TRBV28
D gene: .
CDR3 DNA: TGTGCCAGCAGTTTAGGGGGACCCCCTAGGGGTGAAAAACTGTTTTTT
CDR3 protein: CASSLGGPPRGEKLFF

CDR3 length: 15
J gene: TRBJ1-5
clone size: .
V gene: TRBV2
D gene: .
CDR3 DNA: TGTGCCAGCAGTGAAGACTATCTAGGGGGTCAGCCCCAGCATTTT
CDR3 protein: CASSEDYLGGQPQHF

CDR3 length: 14
J gene: TRBJ1-5
clone size: .
V gene: TRBV5-1
D gene: .
CDR3 DNA: TGCGCCAGCAGCTTGGCCGGGGATACTCAGCCCCAGCATTTT
CDR3 protein: CASSLAGDTQPQHF

CDR3 length: 13
J gene: TRBJ2-7
clone size: .
V gene: TRBV28
D gene: TRBD1
CDR3 DNA: TGTGCCAGCACCCGGGACAGGGACTACGAGCAGTACTTC
CDR3 protein: CASTRDRDYEQYF

CDR3 length: 16
J gene: TRBJ1-4
clone size: .
V gene: TRBV10-3
D gene: TRBD1
CDR3 DNA: TGTGCCATCAGTCACCCCACTCACAGGGGGGGAGAAAAACTGTTTTTT
CDR3 protein: CAISHPTHRGGEKLFF

CDR3 length: 14
J gene: TRBJ2-1
clone size: .
V gene: TRBV30
D gene: .
CDR3 DNA: TGTGCCTGGAGTCCCAAATTAGGGATTAATGAGCAGTTCTTC
CDR3 protein: CAWSPKLGINEQFF

CDR3 length: 15
J gene: TRBJ1-3
clone size: .
V gene: TRBV9
D gene: .
CDR3 DNA: TGTGCCAGCAGCTCTCAGGGGTCCTCTGGAAACACCATATATTTT
CDR3 protein: CASSSQGSSGNTIYF

CDR3 length: 13
J gene: TRBJ1-1
clone size: once
V gene: TRBV7-9
D gene: .
CDR3 DNA: TGTGCCAGCAGCTTACAGGAAAACACTGAAGCTTTCTTT
CDR3 protein: CASSLQENTEAFF

CDR3 length: 17
J gene: TRBJ2-1
clone size: .
V gene: TRBV27
D gene: .
CDR3 DNA: TGTGCCAGCAGTAAACAGACTGGGGGCAGCTCCTACAATGAGCAGTTCTTC
CDR3 protein: CASSKQTGGSSYNEQFF

CDR3 length: 15
J gene: TRBJ1-2
clone size: .
V gene: TRBV13
D gene: TRBD1
CDR3 DNA: TGTGCCAGCAGCTTCAGGACAGGGTTGGGCTATGGCTACACCTTC
CDR3 protein: CASSFRTGLGYGYTF

CDR3 length: 13
J gene: TRBJ1-4
clone size: once
V gene: TRBV27
D gene: .
CDR3 DNA: TGTGCCAGCAGTCGGATCGGCTGGGAAAAACTGTTTTTT
CDR3 protein: CASSRIGWEKLFF

CDR3 length: 13
J gene: TRBJ1-5
clone size: few
V gene: TRBV6-5
D gene: .
CDR3 DNA: TGTGCCAGCAGTTACCGTAGCAATCAGCCCCAGCATTTT
CDR3 protein: CASSYRSNQPQHF

CDR3 length: 14
J gene: TRBJ2-7
clone size: .
V gene: TRBV7-9
D gene: TRBD1
CDR3 DNA: TGTGCCAGCAGTCCAGTAGGACAGGGATACGAGCAGTACTTC
CDR3 protein: CASSPVGQGYEQYF

CDR3 length: 14
J gene: TRBJ1-4
clone size: .
V gene: TRBV19
D gene: .
CDR3 DNA: TGTGCCAGTAGTATCTCCCGGGGCAATGAAAAACTGTTTTTT
CDR3 protein: CASSISRGNEKLFF

CDR3 length: 15
J gene: TRBJ2-7
clone size: .
V gene: TRBV5-1
D gene: .
CDR3 DNA: TGCGCCAGCAGCTTGGAGGACCCGAGTGTGCACGAGCAGTACTTC
CDR3 protein: CASSLEDPSVHEQYF

CDR3 length: 13
J gene: TRBJ2-7
clone size: .
V gene: TRBV2
D gene: .
CDR3 DNA: TGTGCCAGCAGTGGGACATTCTCCTACGAGCAGTACTTC
CDR3 protein: CASSGTFSYEQYF

CDR3 length: 12
J gene: TRBJ2-7
clone size: .
V gene: TRBV28
D gene: .
CDR3 DNA: TGTGCCAGCAGTACCGACAGCGACGAGCAGTACTTC
CDR3 protein: CASSTDSDEQYF

CDR3 length: 15
J gene: TRBJ2-7
clone size: .
V gene: TRBV4-2
D gene: TRBD2
CDR3 DNA: TGTGCCAGCAGCCAAGCGGGACTAGCGGGAGAAGAGCAGTACTTC
CDR3 protein: CASSQAGLAGEEQYF

CDR3 length: 16
J gene: TRBJ2-1
clone size: .
V gene: TRBV9
D gene: TRBD2
CDR3 DNA: TGTGCCAGCAGGGGAACTAGCGGGAGCTCCTACAATGAGCAGTTCTTC
CDR3 protein: CASRGTSGSSYNEQFF

CDR3 length: 15
J gene: TRBJ1-1
clone size: .
V gene: TRBV19
D gene: .
CDR3 DNA: TGTGCCAGTAGTAGTCTGGCGGGGGCGAACACTGAAGCTTTCTTT
CDR3 protein: CASSSLAGANTEAFF

CDR3 length: 14
J gene: TRBJ1-2
clone size: .
V gene: TRBV7-7
D gene: TRBD1
CDR3 DNA: TGTGCTAGCAGCTTATCCAGGGGGGACTATGGCTACACCTTC
CDR3 protein: CASSLSRGDYGYTF

CDR3 length: 16
J gene: TRBJ2-1
clone size: .
V gene: TRBV28
D gene: .
CDR3 DNA: TGTGCCAGCACCCTTAGTCGGTCATTCTCCTACAATGAGCAGTTCTTC
CDR3 protein: CASTLSRSFSYNEQFF

CDR3 length: 13
J gene: TRBJ1-5
clone size: .
V gene: TRBV7-8
D gene: .
CDR3 DNA: TGTGCCAGCAGCTTAATCCCCGGGCAGCCCCAGCATTTT
CDR3 protein: CASSLIPGQPQHF

CDR3 length: 14
J gene: TRBJ2-7
clone size: .
V gene: TRBV4-1
D gene: TRBD1
CDR3 DNA: TGCGCCAGCAGCCAGGGACAGTGGGACTACGAGCAGTACTTC
CDR3 protein: CASSQGQWDYEQYF

CDR3 length: 15
J gene: TRBJ1-4
clone size: .
V gene: TRBV19
D gene: .
CDR3 DNA: TGTGCCAGTAGTCCCGGGAGCTGGGTATGGGAAAAACTGTTTTTT
CDR3 protein: CASSPGSWVWEKLFF

CDR3 length: 15
J gene: TRBJ2-1
clone size: .
V gene: TRBV28
D gene: TRBD2
CDR3 DNA: TGTGCCAGCAGCGAACTAGCGGGGCTACGCAATGAGCAGTTCTTC
CDR3 protein: CASSELAGLRNEQFF

CDR3 length: 13
J gene: TRBJ1-3
clone size: .
V gene: TRBV5-6
D gene: .
CDR3 DNA: TGTGCCAGCAGCTTGAAGGGATGGAACACCATATATTTT
CDR3 protein: CASSLKGWNTIYF

CDR3 length: 13
J gene: TRBJ1-2
clone size: .
V gene: TRBV28
D gene: .
CDR3 DNA: TGTGCCAGCAGTCCCTTCAAGGACTATGGCTACACCTTC
CDR3 protein: CASSPFKDYGYTF

CDR3 length: 14
J gene: TRBJ2-5
clone size: .
V gene: TRBV7-2
D gene: .
CDR3 DNA: TGTGCCAGCAGCTTATCGTGGGGGCAGGAGACCCAGTACTTC
CDR3 protein: CASSLSWGQETQYF

CDR3 length: 16
J gene: TRBJ2-5
clone size: .
V gene: TRBV2
D gene: TRBD2
CDR3 DNA: TGTGCCAGCACCAGGGGGGCTAGCGGGAGGTGGGAGACCCAGTACTTC
CDR3 protein: CASTRGASGRWETQYF